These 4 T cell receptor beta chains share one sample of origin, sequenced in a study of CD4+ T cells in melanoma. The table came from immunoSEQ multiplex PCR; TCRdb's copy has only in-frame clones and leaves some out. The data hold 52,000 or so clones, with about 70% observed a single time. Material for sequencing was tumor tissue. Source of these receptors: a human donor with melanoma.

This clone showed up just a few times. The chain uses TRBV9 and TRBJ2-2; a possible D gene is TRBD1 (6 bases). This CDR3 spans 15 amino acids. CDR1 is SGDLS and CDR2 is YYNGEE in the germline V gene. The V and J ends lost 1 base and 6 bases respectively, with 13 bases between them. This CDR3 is CASSVRGTESGELFF. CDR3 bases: TGTGCCAGCAGCGTAAGGGGGACCGAGTCCGGGGAGCTGTTTTTT.

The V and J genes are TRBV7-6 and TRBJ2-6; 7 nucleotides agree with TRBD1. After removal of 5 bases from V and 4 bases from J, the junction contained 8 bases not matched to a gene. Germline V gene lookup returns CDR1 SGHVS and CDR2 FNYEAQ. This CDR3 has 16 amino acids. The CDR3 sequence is CASSQRTGVGANVLTF. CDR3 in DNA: TGTGCCAGCAGCCAAAGAACAGGGGTCGGGGCCAACGTCCTGACTTTC.

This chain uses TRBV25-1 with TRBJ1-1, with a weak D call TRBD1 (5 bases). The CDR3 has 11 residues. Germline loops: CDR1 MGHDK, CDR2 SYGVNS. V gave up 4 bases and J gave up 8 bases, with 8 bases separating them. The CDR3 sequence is CASSAAGEAFF. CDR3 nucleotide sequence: TGTGCCAGCAGTGCAGCAGGGGAAGCTTTCTTT.

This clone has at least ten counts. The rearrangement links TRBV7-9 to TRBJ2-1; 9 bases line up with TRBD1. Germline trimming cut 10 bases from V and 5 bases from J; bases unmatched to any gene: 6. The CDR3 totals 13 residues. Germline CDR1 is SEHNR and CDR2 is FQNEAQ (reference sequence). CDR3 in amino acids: CATDRGYDNEQFF. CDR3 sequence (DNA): TGTGCCACCGACAGGGGGTATGACAATGAGCAGTTCTTC.